This T cell receptor beta chain comes out of a study of T cell responses to AZD1222 COVID-19 vaccine. Sequencing used immunoSEQ multiplex PCR; TCRdb keeps in-frame clones, though not all of them. The table has roughly 100,000 clones, approximately 89% seen once. Source: peripheral blood, taken 28 days after the second AZD1222 dose. This receptor was identified in an adult who received the AZD1222 COVID-19 vaccine.

The CDR3 is CASSPGGAHSQPQHF. DNA for the CDR3: TGTGCCAGCAGCCCGGGAGGGGCGCACAGTCAGCCCCAGCATTTT. The chain uses TRBV27 and TRBJ1-5; perhaps TRBD1 as D (5 bases). V was shortened by 6 bases and J by 6 bases, with 18 bases between the two germline ends. The CDR3 totals 15 residues. Germline-derived CDR1 and CDR2 are MNHEY and SMNVEV (reference sequence).